This T cell receptor beta chain was recorded in a study of OX40 agonist ivuxolimab in advanced cancers. Background on the study: Across the patients, intravenous ivuxolimab was delivered every 2 weeks at 0.01 to 10 mg/kg. Three patients got partial responses; one had hepatocellular carcinoma and two had cutaneous melanoma.

The study's findings and limits: Among expanded peripheral T cells, antigen specificity went undetermined. Clonal expansion among partial responders at 0.1-3.0 mg/kg ranked near the lowest.

This clone was seen once. Its antigen is undetermined. V was clipped by 0 bases and J by 3 bases; unmatched bases: 4. Germline lookup yields CDR1 MNHNY and CDR2 SVGAGI (reference sequence). The CDR3 has 15 amino acids. Libraries were prepared by immunoSEQ multiplex PCR; TCRdb keeps only in-frame clonotypes and omits some of them. The sample includes just over 60,000 clones, roughly nine tenths of them seen just once. The receptor was derived from an adult with an advanced solid tumor such as melanoma, head and neck, liver or kidney cancer. The sample here was CD4+ or CD8+ T cells sorted from blood, taken in a trial of the OX40 agonist ivuxolimab. This chain links TRBV6-6 with TRBJ2-7; TRBD1 matches at 8 bases. The chain's CDR3 is CASSYSAGGYYEQYF. The CDR3 region has the DNA TGTGCCAGCAGTTACTCGGCAGGGGGCTACTACGAGCAGTACTTC.